This entry lists 3 T cell receptor beta chains sequenced from one sample in a study of blood T cell repertoires in COVID-19. Measured with immunoSEQ multiplex PCR; TCRdb has only the in-frame clones, and not every one. The sample shows fewer than 200,000 clones, around 83% of them seen only once. Material for sequencing was PBMCs or T cells enriched from blood (not recorded which). The source of these receptors is a woman between 50 and 59 years old in a cohort exposed to, infected with or recovered from COVID-19 (not recorded which).

The rearrangement uses TRBV19 and TRBJ2-1; 8 bases match TRBD2. The CDR3 totals 15 residues. The V segment lost 6 bases and the J segment 3 bases; nucleotides outside the gene matches: 7. Germline values: CDR1 LNHDA, CDR2 SQIVND (reference sequence). The DNA of the CDR3 is TGTGCCAGTAGCGGCACTAGCGGTAACTACAATGAGCAGTTCTTC. Translation gives CASSGTSGNYNEQFF.

The J gene is TRBJ1-5, the V gene TRBV19; 12 bases are a match to TRBD1. The V and J ends lost 7 bases and 7 bases, in that order; junction bases with no gene match: 8. This CDR3 spans 15 amino acids. Per the germline V gene, CDR1 is LNHDA and CDR2 is SQIVND (reference sequence). This CDR3 reads CASNRGTGGSQPQHF. The CDR3 DNA reads as TGTGCCAGTAACCGGGGGACAGGGGGCAGCCAGCCCCAGCATTTT.

This chain joins TRBV5-1 and TRBJ1-2; weak D call: TRBD1 (5 bases). The germline CDR1 and CDR2 sequences are SGHRS and YFSETQ. Trimming took 4 bases from V and 8 from J, leaving 15 bases between them. The CDR3 contains 13 residues. The CDR3 is CASSTEGEGGYTF. The CDR3 coding sequence is TGCGCCAGCAGCACCGAAGGGGAAGGAGGCTACACCTTC.